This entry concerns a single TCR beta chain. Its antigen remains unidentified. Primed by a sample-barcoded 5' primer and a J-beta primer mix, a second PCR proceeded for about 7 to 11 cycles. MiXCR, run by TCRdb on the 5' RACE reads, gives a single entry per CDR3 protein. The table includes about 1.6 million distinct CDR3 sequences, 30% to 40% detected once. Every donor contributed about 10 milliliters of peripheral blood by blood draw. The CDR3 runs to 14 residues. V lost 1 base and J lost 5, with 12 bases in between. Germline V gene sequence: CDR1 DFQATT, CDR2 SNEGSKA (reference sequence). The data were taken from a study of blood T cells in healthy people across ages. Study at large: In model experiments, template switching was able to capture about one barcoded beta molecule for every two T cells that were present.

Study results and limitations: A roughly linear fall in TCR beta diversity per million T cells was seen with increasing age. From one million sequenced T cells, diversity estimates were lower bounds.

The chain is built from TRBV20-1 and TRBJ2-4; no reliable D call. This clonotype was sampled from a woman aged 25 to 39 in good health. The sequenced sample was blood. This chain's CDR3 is CSARGKVRQNIQYF. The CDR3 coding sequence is TGCAGTGCTAGAGGCAAAGTACGCCAAAACATTCAGTACTTC.